This record looks at one T cell receptor (beta chain) sequence and its context. Antigen: not known. These data are taken from a study of T-cell reconstitution after alpha-beta-depleted transplantation in children. J gave up 3 bases and V 2 bases, and 4 bases lay outside the gene matches. Germline V gene lookup returns CDR1 SGHTA and CDR2 FQGNSA. The CDR3 has 15 amino acids. Unique molecular identifiers were incorporated into the prepared TCRbeta library. TCRdb independently ran MiXCR on the PCR reads; one entry per CDR3 protein. Among about 440,000 distinct CDR3 sequences listed, approximately 41% were seen once. Notes on the study in general: T-cell counts and diversity were attributed mostly to newly produced T cells one year after transplant.

The TCR comes from a girl aged 2 to 9 with aplastic anemia, due to receive a stem cell transplant. The sequences come from PBMCs, collected before TCRalphabeta/CD19-depleted stem cell transplant. The gene calls are TRBV7-2 and TRBJ1-5, with TRBD1 matching 7 bases. The CDR3 sequence is CASSLRQGHNQPQHF. In DNA, the CDR3 is TGTGCCAGCAGCTTAAGACAGGGCCACAATCAGCCCCAGCATTTT.